The clone carrying this T cell receptor (beta chain) was counted at least ten times. What it binds is not known. V was shortened by 1 base and J by 1 base, with 12 bases between the two germline ends. CDR3 length: 16 amino acids. Germline V lookup: CDR1 SGHAT, CDR2 FQDESV (reference sequence). Thyroid surgery had not been preceded by any treatment in any patient. In the authors' methods: What underpinned the distant-metastasis classifier for papillary thyroid cancer was the set of CDR3 differences across clinicopathological groups. TCRdb re-analyzed the PCR reads through MiXCR. The V and J calls and clone size come from TCRdb's table, not from the authors' own analysis. The profile shows approximately 23,000 clones, around 23% of them singletons. The data were taken from a study of metastatic and nonmetastatic thyroid tumors. Whole-study context: Peripheral blood and tumor or nodule samples from malignant and benign thyroid patients were compared.

General study points: As reported, TCR beta diversity in blood and tumor was significantly higher in malignant thyroid tumors than in benign nodules.

The source is a male donor with papillary thyroid cancer or a benign thyroid nodule (not recorded which). Some clones in this sample may be carry-over from other donors' samples. Sequenced material: blood. The chain recombines TRBV11-1 with TRBJ2-3, with D possibly being TRBD2 (6 bases). The CDR3 here is CASSLGGGIGTDTQYF. The DNA of the CDR3 is TGTGCCAGCAGCTTAGGAGGCGGGATAGGCACAGATACGCAGTATTTT.